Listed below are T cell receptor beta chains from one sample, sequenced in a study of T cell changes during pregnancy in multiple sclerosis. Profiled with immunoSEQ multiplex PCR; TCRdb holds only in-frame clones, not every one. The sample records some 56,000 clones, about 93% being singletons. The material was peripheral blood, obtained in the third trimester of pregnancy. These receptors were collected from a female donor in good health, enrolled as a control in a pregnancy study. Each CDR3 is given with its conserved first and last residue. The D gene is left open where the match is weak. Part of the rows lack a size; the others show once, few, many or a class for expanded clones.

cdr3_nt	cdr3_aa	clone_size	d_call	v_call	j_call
TGTGCCAGCAGCCAATCTGGAGGGGACACAGATACGCAGTATTTT	CASSQSGGDTDTQYF	-	-	TRBV16	TRBJ2-3
TGTGCCAGCAGTAGGGAAGGGTACCAGGGAAGAGAGACCCAGTACTTC	CASSREGYQGRETQYF	-	-	TRBV27	TRBJ2-5
TGTGCCAGCAGTTTACAGGGGGCGCATAATGAGCAGTTCTTC	CASSLQGAHNEQFF	-	TRBD1	TRBV27	TRBJ2-1
TGTGCCAGTCAAGAAAGAGGACAGGGGGGCTATGGCTACACCTTC	CASQERGQGGYGYTF	-	TRBD1	TRBV6-1	TRBJ1-2
TGTGCCAGCAGCCCTCTGGCGGGTGAAAACACCATATATTTT	CASSPLAGENTIYF	-	-	TRBV14	TRBJ1-3
TGCGCCAGCAGCCAAGCCTGGACTAGCGGGATCTACAATGAGCAGTTCTTC	CASSQAWTSGIYNEQFF	-	TRBD2	TRBV4-3	TRBJ2-1
TGCGCCAGCAAGGGGGGGACGGAGCCCTCTGGAAACACCATATATTTT	CASKGGTEPSGNTIYF	-	-	TRBV23-1	TRBJ1-3
TGCGCCAGCGCCTTGTTAGCGGGACAGGGGGCGGCTGAAGCTTTCTTT	CASALLAGQGAAEAFF	-	TRBD1	TRBV5-1	TRBJ1-1
TGTGCCAGCAGCTGGCCAGGGGGCACTGAAGCTTTCTTT	CASSWPGGTEAFF	-	TRBD1	TRBV7-9	TRBJ1-1
TGTGCCAGCAGGGGGCCCCTAGTGCGAGAGACCCAGTACTTC	CASRGPLVRETQYF	once	-	TRBV2	TRBJ2-5
TGTGCCAGCAGCTGGCCGGGTCCCGGGGCCCAGTACTTC	CASSWPGPGAQYF	-	-	TRBV5-4	TRBJ2-5
TGTGCCAGCAGTGTAGCGGGACACCAAGAGACCCAGTACTTC	CASSVAGHQETQYF	-	TRBD2	TRBV28	TRBJ2-5
TGTGCCAGCCGAGACAGGCAAAACATTCAGTACTTC	CASRDRQNIQYF	-	-	TRBV28	TRBJ2-4
TGTGCCAGCAGTTTATTACAGGGGATGGGGGGCTACACCTTC	CASSLLQGMGGYTF	-	TRBD1	TRBV27	TRBJ1-2
TGTGCCAGTAGTATGGGGGGTTGGAGCTCCTACGAGCAGTACTTC	CASSMGGWSSYEQYF	-	-	TRBV19	TRBJ2-7
TGTGCCAGCTCACCGTCCAGGGGAGACTATGGCTACACCTTC	CASSPSRGDYGYTF	-	-	TRBV18	TRBJ1-2
TGTGCCACCAGCAGAGAAGGAGCCGGGAACTCTGGGGCCAACGTCCTGACTTTC	CATSREGAGNSGANVLTF	-	-	TRBV15	TRBJ2-6
TGCGCCAGCAGCTTGAAGGTCGGGAGGGCCCAAGAGACCCAGTACTTC	CASSLKVGRAQETQYF	-	TRBD2	TRBV5-1	TRBJ2-5
TGTGCCAGCAGCGATACAGGGGGCGTGAACACCGGGGAGCTGTTTTTT	CASSDTGGVNTGELFF	-	TRBD1	TRBV6-4	TRBJ2-2
TGTGCCAGCTCACCAGGCGGCGGGGAGAATTCACCCCTCCACTTT	CASSPGGGENSPLHF	-	-	TRBV18	TRBJ1-6
TGTGCCAGCAGTGGGGGACAGGGAGCTTTCTTT	CASSGGQGAFF	-	TRBD1	TRBV25-1	TRBJ1-1
TGTGCCAGCTCACCACTCCAGGGGGCTACCCGTGAGCAGTTCTTC	CASSPLQGATREQFF	-	TRBD1	TRBV18	TRBJ2-1
TGCAGCGTCAGGACAGGAGGGAATAATCAGCCCCAGCATTTT	CSVRTGGNNQPQHF	-	TRBD1	TRBV29-1	TRBJ1-5
TGCGCCAGCAGCCAAGACTCGGGAGAGTCAGATACGCAGTATTTT	CASSQDSGESDTQYF	-	-	TRBV4-1	TRBJ2-3
TGTGCCAGCAGCTTAGATGGGGGGGGGCGAAGACAAGAGCAGTTCTTC	CASSLDGGGRRQEQFF	-	-	TRBV7-9	TRBJ2-1
TGTGCCAGCAGCCAATACAGCCCGACCGGGGAGCTGTTTTTT	CASSQYSPTGELFF	few	-	TRBV16	TRBJ2-2
TGTGCCAGCAGCTTACGGGGTTATGGGGGCTACACCTTC	CASSLRGYGGYTF	-	-	TRBV13	TRBJ1-2
TGTGCCAGCAGAGAACGCGGGGGGCAAGCCGGGGAGCTGTTTTTT	CASRERGGQAGELFF	-	TRBD2	TRBV7-3	TRBJ2-2
TGTGCCAGCAGCTCCAGCGTAGCCGGGACGGGGGACACCGGGGAGCTGTTTTTT	CASSSSVAGTGDTGELFF	-	-	TRBV7-9	TRBJ2-2
TGTGCCAGCAGCCTACAGGGGGCTAGGGGGACCCAGTACTTC	CASSLQGARGTQYF	-	TRBD1	TRBV28	TRBJ2-5
TGTGCCAGCAGCTTTAGTAATTGGTTCGGTAATGGCTACACCTTC	CASSFSNWFGNGYTF	-	-	TRBV5-5	TRBJ1-2
TGTGCCAGCAGCCGCAGGGGCGAACCTAATACTAACTATGGCTACACCTTC	CASSRRGEPNTNYGYTF	-	-	TRBV7-3	TRBJ1-2
TGTGCCATCGGGCGGGGGACTACTGAAGCTTTCTTT	CAIGRGTTEAFF	-	-	TRBV10-3	TRBJ1-1
TGTGCCAGCAGTCCACGCGGACGGACACCCTCTGGGGCCAACGTCCTGACTTTC	CASSPRGRTPSGANVLTF	-	-	TRBV28	TRBJ2-6
TGTGCCAGCATCCAGGTTGGCTACACCTTC	CASIQVGYTF	few	-	TRBV2	TRBJ1-2
TGTGCCAGCAGTTGGTCAGGGGAGAATGAGCAGTTCTTC	CASSWSGENEQFF	-	-	TRBV6-5	TRBJ2-1
TGTGCCAGCCTGGAAGGACTTGAGCAGTTCTTC	CASLEGLEQFF	-	-	TRBV28	TRBJ2-1
TGTGCCAGCAGCCACGGACTAGCGGGAGGGCCAGGCTCCTACAATGAGCAGTTCTTC	CASSHGLAGGPGSYNEQFF	-	TRBD2	TRBV7-9	TRBJ2-1
TGTGCCAGCTCACCACGGGACAGCTACAATCAGCCCCAGCATTTT	CASSPRDSYNQPQHF	-	TRBD1	TRBV18	TRBJ1-5
TGTGCCAGCAGCCCTGGGACTAGCGGGAGACGCTCAGATACGCAGTATTTT	CASSPGTSGRRSDTQYF	-	TRBD2	TRBV2	TRBJ2-3
TGCGCCAGCAGCCATAGGGGGAGCGCTGAAGCTTTCTTT	CASSHRGSAEAFF	-	-	TRBV4-1	TRBJ1-1
TGTGCCAGCAGCCAAGATAAGGGGGCTAACTATGGCTACACCTTC	CASSQDKGANYGYTF	-	-	TRBV4-2	TRBJ1-2